This is a list of T cell receptor beta chains from one sample in a study of CD8 T cells in ankylosing spondylitis. Each CDR3 protein is one row after TCRdb ran MiXCR on the 5' RACE reads. The sample comprises 150,000 to 200,000 distinct CDR3 sequences, around a third of which are singletons, and 5.5% to 7.5% rests with the top ten. The sequenced sample was synovial fluid, either unsorted or a sorted T cell fraction (not recorded which). All receptors come from a male donor with ankylosing spondylitis. The CDR3 runs from the conserved cysteine through the conserved F or W. D genes are given only for firm matches. Size values are once, few and many counts, or a class for expanded clones, and some rows have none.

j_gene,abundance,d_gene,v_gene,CDR3nt,CDR3aa
TRBJ2-7,.,.,TRBV5-1,TGCGCCAGCGCAGGACCTGGGGCCGGAGAGCAGTACTTC,CASAGPGAGEQYF
TRBJ1-3,.,TRBD1,TRBV9,TGTGCCAGCAGCCCCGGACAGGCGGACACCATATATTTT,CASSPGQADTIYF
TRBJ2-7,.,.,TRBV6-5,TGTGCCAGCAGTTATAGGCCGGCCTACGAGCAGTACTTC,CASSYRPAYEQYF
TRBJ1-1,once,.,TRBV5-1,TGCGCCAGCAGCTTGGCCGGCAGCCAAGATGAAGCTTTCTTT,CASSLAGSQDEAFF
TRBJ2-5,few,.,TRBV6-2/TRBV6-3,TGTGCCAGCCGAGCGGTCCCCCAAGAGACCCAGTACTTC,CASRAVPQETQYF
TRBJ2-5,.,TRBD2,TRBV27,TGTGCCAGCAGTTTAAGACCAGCGGGAGGCCGAGAGACCCAGTACTTC,CASSLRPAGGRETQYF
TRBJ1-3,.,.,TRBV4-2,TGTGCCAGCAGCCAAAAGGCCAGAAACACCATATATTTT,CASSQKARNTIYF
TRBJ2-2,few,.,TRBV19,TGTGCCAGTGCAGGGGCCAACACCGGGGAGCTGTTTTTT,CASAGANTGELFF
TRBJ2-7,few,.,TRBV5-6,TGTGCCAGCAGCCCCGGACAGTCATACGAGCAGTACTTC,CASSPGQSYEQYF
TRBJ1-1,.,.,TRBV19,TGTGCCAGTAGTATAGATCTGGGGACGATGAACACTGAAGCTTTCTTT,CASSIDLGTMNTEAFF
TRBJ1-5,few,.,TRBV4-1,TGCGCCAGCAACCTCTCGGCGGGCAGGGCCTCCGATCAGCCCCAGCATTTT,CASNLSAGRASDQPQHF
TRBJ2-2,.,TRBD2,TRBV5-1,TGCGCCAGCAGCCGCGGGGGTAGCGGGAGAGGCACCGGGGAGCTGTTTTTT,CASSRGGSGRGTGELFF
TRBJ1-6,.,.,TRBV18,TGTGCCAGCTCACCATCTTGGGGAAATTCACCCCTCCACTTT,CASSPSWGNSPLHF
TRBJ2-1,few,.,TRBV7-8,TGTGCCAGCAGCTTAAAACGGGGGCCGGGGCGGGAGCAGTTCTTC,CASSLKRGPGREQFF
TRBJ2-1,few,.,TRBV5-1,TGCGCCAGCAGCTTGGCCCGCGGGGACAATGAGCAGTTCTTC,CASSLARGDNEQFF
TRBJ2-7,many,TRBD2,TRBV20-1,TGCAGTGCTGATGGACTAGCGGGGGGCCAGTACTTC,CSADGLAGGQYF
TRBJ1-3,.,.,TRBV5-1,TGCGCCAGCAGCCCCACAGCGATACGCTCTGGAAACACCATATATTTT,CASSPTAIRSGNTIYF
TRBJ1-6,many,TRBD1,TRBV20-1,TGCAGTGCTAGGGACAGGGGAAGATCACCCCTCCACTTT,CSARDRGRSPLHF
TRBJ1-5,.,.,TRBV12-3/TRBV12-4,TGTGCCAGCAGTCACCCCGGGGCGGGTAAGCCCCAGCATTTT,CASSHPGAGKPQHF
TRBJ2-1,.,.,TRBV12-3/TRBV12-4,TGTGCCAGCAGCCGTGAGCGGTTAGCTAACGAGCAGTTCTTC,CASSRERLANEQFF
TRBJ1-1,many,TRBD1,TRBV2,TGTGCCAGCAAATACCAGGGGGCTGAAGCTTTCTTT,CASKYQGAEAFF
TRBJ1-1,.,TRBD1,TRBV4-1,TGCGCCAGCAGTGGGTCAGGGGGGAACACTGAAGCTTTCTTT,CASSGSGGNTEAFF
TRBJ1-2,.,.,TRBV7-8,TGTGCCAGCAGCAGAGACTCATCTTACTCATCCTATGGCTACACCTTC,CASSRDSSYSSYGYTF
TRBJ2-2,few,.,TRBV11-1,TGTGCCAGCAGCTTCCTGCGGAGCGCCGGGGAGCTGTTTTTT,CASSFLRSAGELFF
TRBJ2-3,.,TRBD2,TRBV19,TGTGCCAGTAGTCTTCTAGCGGGGGCCTACTTTAGCACAGATACGCAGTATTTT,CASSLLAGAYFSTDTQYF
TRBJ2-3,.,.,TRBV5-1,TGCGCCAGCAGCTTGGCCTTCGGGGACTTTCCAGATACGCAGTATTTT,CASSLAFGDFPDTQYF
TRBJ1-3,.,TRBD1,TRBV12-3/TRBV12-4,TGTGCCAGCAGCCTAACAGGGGTTGGAAACACCATATATTTT,CASSLTGVGNTIYF
TRBJ2-7,.,.,TRBV25-1,TGTGCCAGCAGTGAACCCGTAAGCAGGGATTCCTACGAGCAGTACTTC,CASSEPVSRDSYEQYF
TRBJ2-5,.,.,TRBV30,TGTGCCAGCAAGTGGACGGGATCGGAGACCCAGTACTTC,CASKWTGSETQYF
TRBJ2-1,.,TRBD1,TRBV7-2,TGTGCCAGCAGCATTCAGCGCAGGACAGGTAGCTCCTACAATGAGCAGTTCTTC,CASSIQRRTGSSYNEQFF
TRBJ2-1,few,TRBD2,TRBV7-2,TGTGCCAGCAGCCGTAGCGGGAGTGGTTCCTACAATGAGCAGTTCTTC,CASSRSGSGSYNEQFF
TRBJ2-1,.,.,TRBV11-2,TGTGCCAGCAGCTTTGAAAGGAGTCAGCAGTTCTTC,CASSFERSQQFF